The entry below describes one T cell receptor (beta chain). Amplification of the TCR beta CDR3 regions used RNA transcripts (as template). HTBI primers were employed in first-round RT-PCR, then a second-round multiplex PCR followed. TCRdb fed the multiplex PCR reads into MiXCR, producing one record per CDR3 protein. The top ten clones hold 11% of a sample with around 1.1 million distinct CDR3 sequences, approximately 35% of them seen once. This specimen belongs to a study of Graves' ophthalmopathy and Graves' hyperthyroidism. Thyroid ultrasound, orbital computed tomography, TRAb, serum thyroxine and clinical symptoms formed the basis of diagnosis. The germline V gene encodes CDR1 MNHEY and CDR2 SVGAGI. This CDR3 is 16 amino acids long. V gave up 6 bases and J gave up 5 bases, with 19 bases separating them.

This TCR came from an adult man with Graves' hyperthyroidism. Sequenced material: peripheral blood or thyroid tissue (not recorded which). This chain connects TRBV6-5 to TRBJ1-4; D uncertain. CDR3 amino acids: CASSPGHPWLNEKLFF. The CDR3 DNA is TGTGCCAGCAGCCCCGGCCACCCGTGGTTGAATGAAAAACTGTTTTTT.